This TCR beta chain was retrieved from a study of T cells in Graves' hyperthyroidism and ophthalmopathy. Turning to the study itself: Before any treatment, at initial diagnosis, peripheral blood was collected. Study-wide points: Appearing also in blood were most of the thyroid clonotypes expanded above 0.001.

The study enrolled patients aged 18 to 65 with newly diagnosed hyperthyroidism of under 2 months' duration. Exclusion of patients followed from uncontrolled infection, other autoimmune disease, pregnancy or lactation. Points on this clonotype: The antigen is not known.

The CDR3 covers 14 residues. Between the trimmed V and J ends, which lost 4 bases and 5 bases, there was a span of 12 bases. Looked up from germline, CDR1 is SGHAT and CDR2 is FQNNGV. Amplification of TCR beta CDR3 regions was performed using RNA transcripts as template. The HTBI primer set served for first-round RT-PCR of the TCR CDR3. Using its own MiXCR run on the multiplex PCR reads, TCRdb lists one record per CDR3 protein. The sample lists some 440,000 distinct CDR3 sequences, 15% to 17% occurring once. The clonotype was recovered from a woman younger than 30 with Graves' hyperthyroidism. The specimen was blood. The V call is TRBV11-2, the J call TRBJ2-1, with D perhaps given as TRBD1 or TRBD2 (5 bases each). The CDR3 DNA sequence: TGTGCCAGCAGCTCCCGGGGACGGCACAATGAGCAGTTCTTC. It yields the protein CASSSRGRHNEQFF.